One T cell receptor (beta chain) is described in this entry. The antigen is unknown. The record originates from a study of cytomegalovirus exposure and HLA in healthy donors. About the study: Most genotyped donors, around 86% of roughly 400, had Caucasian-associated genetic ancestry. Study observations and caveats: TCR beta V- and J-gene trimming was later associated with a missense DCLRE1C variant.

There are 17 residues in the CDR3. The V gene end was trimmed by 2 bases and the J gene end by 2 bases; junction bases not matched to a gene: 1. The germline V gene has CDR1 MRHNA and CDR2 SNTAGT. PCR primers comprised 60 Vbeta and 13 Jbeta primers. Profiled with immunoSEQ multiplex PCR; TCRdb holds only in-frame clones, not every one. The sample has roughly 120,000 clones; 74% are singletons. This chain joins TRBV6-4 and TRBJ2-3, with TRBD2 matching over 16 bases. This TCR was sampled from a woman in her 50s in good health and CMV-seropositive. Sequenced material: PBMCs. The CDR3 is CASSDGTSGGATDTQYF. The CDR3 DNA is TGTGCCAGCAGTGACGGGACTAGCGGGGGGGCCACAGATACGCAGTATTTT.